Listed here are 3 T cell receptor beta chains from one sample, sequenced in a study of T cell repertoires in cytomegalovirus infection (dated by TCRdb to about 2019). No cognate antigen is known for these TCRs. This sample was sequenced with an Illumina HiSeq 1500. TCRdb reran the public reads through fastp at Q25 and MiXCR, keeping productive beta chains. When rows share a CDR3 protein, they turn into one entry using the most common DNA and genes. Across this sample there are approximately 390,000 distinct CDR3 sequences, with about 35% seen only once. In total, the top ten clones hold 13% of the sample. The treatment or condition label on this specimen signifies: in vitro stimulation with specific CMV peptide epitopes to enrich CMV-specific T cells. Sequenced material: cultured PBMCs, taken from culture after CMV antigen stimulation. These receptor sequences come from a human donor in good health (CMV status not recorded). Some clones in this sample may be carry-over from other donors' samples.

The table lists this clonotype with a few counts. The chain couples TRBV7-2 to TRBJ2-7; TRBD2 is a possible D gene (6 bases). There are 16 residues in the CDR3. V lost 0 bases and J lost 7, with 19 bases in between. Germline V lookup: CDR1 SGHTA, CDR2 FQGNSA. DNA of the CDR3: TGTGCCAGCAGCTTAGCGAGGAGGGCACTACGTAATGAGCAGTACTTC. Its translation is CASSLARRALRNEQYF.

This clonotype was counted between two and nine times. The chain joins TRBV12-3 or TRBV12-4 to TRBJ2-2; perhaps TRBD2 as D (5 bases). V was clipped by 5 bases and J by 4 bases, with 14 bases between them. The CDR3 totals 15 residues. CDR3 sequence reads: CASSPGNSGTGELFF. CDR3 nucleotides: TGTGCCAGCAGTCCCGGGAATAGTGGCACCGGGGAGCTGTTTTTT.

The chain links TRBV7-3 to TRBJ2-3; 12 bases line up with TRBD1. Germline V gene sequence: CDR1 SGHTA, CDR2 FQGTGA. With 2 bases clipped from V and 6 bases from J, the junction kept 6 bases outside the gene matches. CDR3 length: 16 amino acids. The CDR3: CASSLAGTGGPDTQYF. DNA of the CDR3: TGTGCCAGCAGCTTAGCCGGGACAGGGGGCCCGGATACGCAGTATTTT.